This is a list of T cell receptor beta chains from one sample in a study of blood T cells in healthy people across ages. A single record per CDR3 protein comes from TCRdb applying MiXCR to the 5' RACE reads. The sample yields 600,000 or so distinct CDR3 sequences, 25% to 35% seen once. The source material was blood. The receptors originated from a woman of 80 years or more in good health. CDR3s include the opening cysteine and the closing phenylalanine or tryptophan.

J gene,V gene,CDR3 protein
TRBJ2-5,TRBV5-1,CASSRDRVAGETQYF
TRBJ2-1,TRBV15,CATSRDRDRGWNTYNEQFF
TRBJ2-5,TRBV5-1,CASSLNLRETQYF
TRBJ2-5,TRBV20-1,CSASGPGGRETQYF
TRBJ2-7,TRBV10-2,CASSEGLGLYEQYF
TRBJ1-1,TRBV5-1,CASSSNRGSNTEAFF
TRBJ2-6,TRBV19,CASSMAGQESSGANVLTF
TRBJ1-4,TRBV27,CASPGPGGEKLFF
TRBJ1-1,TRBV6-1,CASSEASGSEAFF
TRBJ2-3,TRBV6-2/TRBV6-3,CASRSPGGTSIGDTQYF
-,TRBV20-1,CSAKAGGNQETQYF
TRBJ1-1,TRBV7-8,CASSFAGQVNTEAFF
TRBJ2-1,TRBV7-2,CASSLNGAGEQFF
TRBJ2-2,TRBV7-9,CASSLGVTNTGELFF
TRBJ2-5,TRBV27,CASSFGGTLGETQYF
TRBJ2-6,TRBV6-2/TRBV6-3,CATSSAVSSNVLTF
TRBJ2-7,TRBV29-1,CSVEDRRERNHEQYF
TRBJ2-5,TRBV6-5,CASSYLGTGNEQYF
TRBJ1-1,TRBV12-3/TRBV12-4,CASSPPGGKNTEAFF
TRBJ2-5,TRBV27,CASSFLSHETQYF
TRBJ1-1,TRBV6-5,CASSYPGRFEAVF
TRBJ1-2,TRBV5-6,CASSLTSGTGSSTF
TRBJ1-5,TRBV30,CAWRAGGAGSQPQHF
TRBJ2-1,TRBV7-9,CASSPPNYRDNEQFF
TRBJ2-5,TRBV12-3/TRBV12-4,CASSSGTGGQETQYF
TRBJ2-3,TRBV7-3,CASTPQWRGAEGTQYF
-,TRBV27,CASSSLGMNNQPQYF
TRBJ1-2,TRBV6-5,CASGRGAVQAFYGYTF
TRBJ1-2,TRBV7-2,CASSWALGQGNYGYTF
TRBJ2-5,TRBV20-1,CSAGGNDQETQYF
TRBJ1-3,TRBV6-2/TRBV6-3,CASSYDRSGNTIYF
TRBJ2-3,TRBV7-9,CASSLGLYTQYF
TRBJ2-1,TRBV19,CASRRAGASAGEQFF
TRBJ1-2,TRBV19,CASSIGLLGYTF
TRBJ2-3,TRBV5-1,CASSLLVGTDTQYF
TRBJ1-2,TRBV6-5,CASSYSQGTFRVYGYTF
TRBJ1-5,TRBV20-1,CSARFGGGGNQPQHF
TRBJ1-2,TRBV11-2,CASSLAPGVGKGYGYTF
TRBJ2-1,TRBV5-6,CASSFSGGYEQFF
TRBJ2-1,TRBV27,CASSLSYFSYNEQFF
TRBJ2-2,TRBV2,CASQEGSNTGELFF
TRBJ1-2,TRBV6-5,CASSYRDRQTSNYGYTF
TRBJ2-7,TRBV21-1,CAGSKGGWNTYEQYF
TRBJ2-7,TRBV28,CTSGPAGGMYEQYF
TRBJ2-7,TRBV3-1,CASSPDGGGNEQYF
TRBJ2-3,TRBV29-1,CSVVTSGGRTDTQYF
TRBJ2-7,TRBV20-1,CSATDRAPSYEQYF
TRBJ1-5,TRBV20-1,CSARPGGGQPQHF
TRBJ1-1,TRBV3-1,CASSQGGQGRLTEAFF
TRBJ1-6,TRBV20-1,CSARDPASYNSPLHF
TRBJ2-3,TRBV20-1,CSAGGGGITDTQYF
TRBJ2-1,TRBV28,CASSPGQGARYNEQFF
TRBJ2-6,TRBV6-5,CASRGAIIGANVLTF
TRBJ2-1,TRBV6-6,CASRPTSGGNNEQFF
TRBJ2-7,TRBV4-3,CASSQDRGRGSSYEQYF
TRBJ2-6,TRBV29-1,CSVVSRLDRAGANVLTF
TRBJ1-1,TRBV30,CAGTGDRGFNTEAFF
TRBJ2-7,TRBV20-1,CSASSSGTGDIRQYF
TRBJ2-5,TRBV5-1,CASSLGQGASQETQYF